This T cell receptor beta chain was observed in a study of blood T cell repertoires in COVID-19. Study context: Sites in the United States, Italy and Spain provided acute and convalescent COVID-19 samples. The analysed material was cDNA or gDNA that came from T cells, B-cell-depleted T cells, or PBMCs.

Trimming removed 3 bases at V and 0 bases at J, with 8 bases between. This CDR3 is built from 15 residues. Germline CDR1 is KGHDR and CDR2 is SFDVKD. Authors' data handling: Estimation of nucleated cell counts was performed using reference gene primer amplification. Using immunoSEQ multiplex PCR, the repertoire was profiled, and TCRdb retains in-frame clones only, with some absent. The DNA gave D and trimming, while V, J and clone size come from that table. The top ten clones hold approximately 21% of a sample with 150,000 to 200,000 clones, approximately 90% of them seen once. The sequence came from a man aged 55-75 years with active or convalescent COVID-19. V gene TRBV24-1 combines with J gene TRBJ1-3, with D unclear. Sequencing was done on a sample of peripheral blood. CDR3 in DNA: TGTGCCACCAGTGATCCCCGCGGCTCTGGAAACACCATATATTTT. Translated, it gives CATSDPRGSGNTIYF.